This is a list of T cell receptor beta chains from one sample in a study of blood T cell repertoires in COVID-19. The table came from immunoSEQ multiplex PCR; TCRdb's copy has only in-frame clones and leaves some out. The sample records roughly 200,000 clones, approximately 90% being singletons. Sequencing was done on a sample of PBMCs or T cells enriched from blood (not recorded which). The receptors shown here come from a middle-aged woman in a cohort exposed to, infected with or recovered from COVID-19 (not recorded which). The conserved cysteine and the conserved F or W are not part of the CDR3 here. The D gene is left open where the match is weak.

TRBV19 | . | ASNPDSRNYGYT
TRBV4-3 | . | ASSQGPGWTSCYEQY
TRBV19 | TRBD2 | ASGGRGYNEQF
TRBV6-4 | . | ASSDSKAGGTEAF
TRBV29-1 | . | SVGIGGITEAF
TRBV28 | TRBD1 | ASSLLQGQGNEKLF
TRBV4-1 | TRBD1 | ASSHDSGQVTYEQY
TRBV10-3 | . | AISTGRTDTGELF
TRBV10-2 | TRBD2 | ASSDPKGLAGGPRVYEQY
TRBV13 | . | ASSLGGGGEKLF
TRBV27 | . | ASSLNMNTEAF
TRBV3-1/TRBV3-2 | . | ASSQGIQGNWNTEAF
TRBV3-1/TRBV3-2 | . | ASSQDHGGGETQY
TRBV6-5 | . | ASSYSRRAYEQY
TRBV28 | TRBD1 | ASSARDRGTEAF
TRBV5-1 | . | ASSTDSRGPYEQY
TRBV5-1 | TRBD1 | ASSWTGTETGELF
TRBV29-1 | . | SVEGGGSLY
TRBV27 | TRBD2 | ASSFLADYEQY
TRBV5-1 | . | ASSLDIRGTEAF
TRBV4-1 | . | ASSQGDRRSPLH
TRBV10-1 | . | ASSEQGITDTQY
TRBV5-1 | . | ASSAQGYNEQF
TRBV7-9 | . | ASSLVEGTGNTIY
TRBV6-4 | TRBD2 | ASSDSTSGSDEQF
TRBV27 | . | ASSLRGRLSNQPQH
TRBV27 | TRBD2 | ASSLAGDYPGGEQF
TRBV19 | . | ASSISVNYGYT
TRBV28 | TRBD1 | ASNIDRGPNYGYT
TRBV28 | . | ASSFNSEKLF
TRBV5-1 | . | ASRSGAYEQY
TRBV7-9 | TRBD1 | ASSLSRGMDYGYT
TRBV5-1 | . | ASRRTVKDRGTEAF
TRBV6-1 | . | ASSDRVGLTGYT
TRBV4-1 | TRBD1 | ASSPFGTGALNTEAF
TRBV5-6 | . | ASSLGQGNNSPLH
TRBV18 | TRBD1 | ASSPPGQGGTEAF
TRBV7-2 | TRBD2 | ASSSGLAGEVAKNIQY
TRBV4-1 | TRBD1 | ASSQEGQESYEQY
TRBV29-1 | . | SVGAGWGMVDIQY
TRBV4-1 | TRBD2 | ASSHLSGRAYNEQF
TRBV6-6 | TRBD2 | ASSYGGGNTGELF
TRBV29-1 | TRBD1 | SVGGQGNEKLF
TRBV28 | . | ASREGQNTEAF
TRBV4-2 | TRBD1 | ASSFPGQGPYEQY
TRBV13 | . | ASSLGSAEQY
TRBV9 | . | ASSVAANTEAF
TRBV9 | TRBD2 | ASSQSTSRTSGRWRETQY